These T cell receptor beta chains were read from a single sample in a study of metastatic and nonmetastatic thyroid tumors. TCRdb re-analyzed the PCR reads through MiXCR. The sample has roughly 13,000 clones; around 30% are singletons. The sequencing sample was made of tumor tissue. These receptors were collected from a female donor with papillary thyroid cancer or a benign thyroid nodule (not recorded which). Some clones in this sample may be carry-over from other donors' samples. Each CDR3 is given with its conserved first and last residue. Each record gives: V gene, D gene, clone size, J gene, CDR3 protein, CDR3 DNA. D genes are given only for firm matches. Some rows mark clone size as missing; the rest say once, few, many or name a class of expanded clone.

V gene: TRBV10-3; D gene: .; clone size: many; J gene: TRBJ2-7; CDR3 protein: CAISAGTLFSDEQYF; CDR3 DNA: TGTGCCATCAGTGCCGGGACCCTCTTTTCGGACGAGCAGTACTTC
V gene: TRBV15; D gene: .; clone size: few; J gene: TRBJ1-2; CDR3 protein: CATSKSLGYTF; CDR3 DNA: TGTGCCACCAGCAAGTCATTGGGCTACACCTTC
V gene: TRBV19; D gene: TRBD1; clone size: .; J gene: TRBJ1-2; CDR3 protein: CASSRGQGNGYTF; CDR3 DNA: TGTGCCAGTAGTAGAGGACAGGGGAACGGCTACACCTTC
V gene: TRBV6-1; D gene: .; clone size: few; J gene: TRBJ1-6; CDR3 protein: CASRPAGRVYNSPLHF; CDR3 DNA: TGTGCCAGCAGACCTGCAGGGAGGGTTTATAATTCACCCCTCCACTTT
V gene: TRBV10-1; D gene: .; clone size: few; J gene: TRBJ2-1; CDR3 protein: CASSPGTSPVDEQFF; CDR3 DNA: TGCGCCAGCAGCCCTGGAACTAGCCCGGTCGATGAGCAGTTCTTC
V gene: TRBV28; D gene: .; clone size: .; J gene: TRBJ1-2; CDR3 protein: CASSVPGRYGYTF; CDR3 DNA: TGTGCCAGCAGTGTACCAGGCCGGTACGGCTACACCTTC
V gene: TRBV10-3; D gene: .; clone size: .; J gene: TRBJ1-1; CDR3 protein: CAISKDGSEAFF; CDR3 DNA: TGTGCCATCAGTAAGGATGGCAGTGAAGCTTTCTTT
V gene: TRBV6-1; D gene: TRBD1; clone size: .; J gene: TRBJ2-1; CDR3 protein: CASSDRGGYEQFF; CDR3 DNA: TGTGCCAGCAGCGACAGGGGGGGCTATGAGCAGTTCTTC
V gene: TRBV6-5; D gene: .; clone size: few; J gene: TRBJ2-7; CDR3 protein: CASSYSSYGLYEQYF; CDR3 DNA: TGTGCCAGCAGTTACTCGTCGTACGGCCTCTACGAGCAGTACTTC
V gene: TRBV4-3; D gene: TRBD2; clone size: .; J gene: TRBJ2-7; CDR3 protein: CASPTSGGRYYEQYF; CDR3 DNA: TGCGCCAGTCCGACTAGCGGGGGCCGATACTACGAGCAGTACTTC
V gene: TRBV7-6; D gene: .; clone size: many; J gene: TRBJ1-1; CDR3 protein: CASSLGWGRDQDTEAFF; CDR3 DNA: TGTGCCAGCAGCTTAGGGTGGGGCAGAGATCAAGACACTGAAGCTTTCTTT
V gene: TRBV6-1; D gene: .; clone size: .; J gene: TRBJ1-6; CDR3 protein: CATDREANSPLHF; CDR3 DNA: TGTGCCACGGACCGGGAGGCTAATTCACCCCTCCACTTT
V gene: TRBV28; D gene: .; clone size: few; J gene: TRBJ1-2; CDR3 protein: CASSITGSHTF; CDR3 DNA: TGTGCCAGCAGTATTACAGGGAGCCACACCTTC
V gene: TRBV27; D gene: TRBD1; clone size: .; J gene: TRBJ2-1; CDR3 protein: CASNPPGQMDPISYNEQFF; CDR3 DNA: TGTGCCAGCAACCCTCCGGGACAGATGGATCCGATCTCCTACAATGAGCAGTTCTTC
V gene: TRBV20-1; D gene: TRBD2; clone size: .; J gene: TRBJ2-7; CDR3 protein: CSGRLAGGPPQYF; CDR3 DNA: TGCAGTGGACGACTAGCGGGAGGGCCTCCGCAGTACTTC
V gene: TRBV28; D gene: .; clone size: many; J gene: TRBJ2-2; CDR3 protein: CASSPSGRENTGELFF; CDR3 DNA: TGTGCCAGCAGTCCCTCCGGGCGGGAGAACACCGGGGAGCTGTTTTTT
V gene: TRBV6-1; D gene: .; clone size: few; J gene: TRBJ1-2; CDR3 protein: CASSPYIRYGYTF; CDR3 DNA: TGTGCCAGCAGCCCTTACATCCGATACGGCTACACCTTC
V gene: TRBV19; D gene: .; clone size: many; J gene: TRBJ1-4; CDR3 protein: CASSIGFSGEKLFF; CDR3 DNA: TGTGCCAGTAGTATCGGGTTTTCGGGTGAAAAACTGTTTTTT
V gene: TRBV5-1; D gene: TRBD2; clone size: .; J gene: TRBJ2-7; CDR3 protein: CASRTGTSDPEQYF; CDR3 DNA: TGCGCCAGCAGGACAGGGACTAGCGATCCCGAGCAGTACTTC
V gene: TRBV4-2; D gene: .; clone size: .; J gene: TRBJ2-2; CDR3 protein: CASIARQAEPGELFF; CDR3 DNA: TGTGCCAGCATCGCCCGACAGGCGGAACCGGGGGAGCTGTTTTTT
V gene: TRBV28; D gene: .; clone size: few; J gene: TRBJ2-1; CDR3 protein: CASSFSVQGVREQSF; CDR3 DNA: TGTGCCAGCAGTTTTAGTGTTCAGGGTGTGCGTGAGCAGTCCTTC
V gene: TRBV6-2/TRBV6-3; D gene: TRBD2; clone size: .; J gene: TRBJ2-1; CDR3 protein: CASSPHLRLAGYNEQFF; CDR3 DNA: TGTGCCAGCAGTCCCCACTTGAGACTAGCGGGGTACAATGAGCAGTTCTTC
V gene: TRBV2; D gene: .; clone size: .; J gene: TRBJ1-6; CDR3 protein: CASADQVGSSPLHF; CDR3 DNA: TGTGCCAGCGCAGACCAAGTGGGGTCTTCACCCCTCCACTTT
V gene: TRBV27; D gene: .; clone size: many; J gene: TRBJ2-7; CDR3 protein: CASSLGAGLTYEQYF; CDR3 DNA: TGTGCCAGCAGTTTAGGGGCTGGACTAACGTACGAGCAGTACTTC
V gene: TRBV7-6; D gene: .; clone size: many; J gene: TRBJ1-1; CDR3 protein: CASSLVGTSEAFF; CDR3 DNA: TGTGCCAGCAGCTTAGTCGGTACGAGCGAAGCTTTCTTT
V gene: TRBV27; D gene: TRBD1; clone size: .; J gene: TRBJ1-2; CDR3 protein: CATGTGPLEGYTF; CDR3 DNA: TGTGCCACGGGGACAGGGCCCCTTGAGGGCTACACCTTC
V gene: TRBV6-2/TRBV6-3; D gene: TRBD1; clone size: .; J gene: TRBJ2-7; CDR3 protein: CASSYLGQGYQQCF; CDR3 DNA: TGTGCCAGCAGTTACCTGGGACAGGGTTACCAGCAGTGCTTC
V gene: TRBV6-1; D gene: .; clone size: medium-sized; J gene: TRBJ1-5; CDR3 protein: CASTVGAGYSNQPQHF; CDR3 DNA: TGTGCCAGCACTGTTGGGGCAGGTTATAGCAATCAGCCCCAGCATTTT
V gene: TRBV4-1; D gene: .; clone size: many; J gene: TRBJ2-4; CDR3 protein: CASSQDWPRDKTNIQYF; CDR3 DNA: TGCGCCAGCAGCCAAGATTGGCCCCGGGACAAAACTAACATTCAGTACTTC
V gene: TRBV6-5; D gene: TRBD1; clone size: .; J gene: TRBJ1-2; CDR3 protein: CASSYGQGANYGYTF; CDR3 DNA: TGTGCCAGCAGTTACGGGCAGGGGGCGAATTATGGCTACACCTTC
V gene: TRBV2; D gene: TRBD1; clone size: .; J gene: TRBJ2-7; CDR3 protein: CASSVDRLYEQYF; CDR3 DNA: TGTGCCAGCAGTGTGGACAGGCTCTACGAGCAGTACTTC
V gene: TRBV10-3; D gene: .; clone size: many; J gene: TRBJ1-1; CDR3 protein: CAIQDREAFF; CDR3 DNA: TGTGCCATCCAGGACCGGGAAGCTTTCTTT
V gene: TRBV6-2/TRBV6-3; D gene: TRBD1; clone size: few; J gene: TRBJ1-2; CDR3 protein: CASSYWDREDGYTF; CDR3 DNA: TGTGCCAGCAGTTACTGGGACAGGGAAGATGGCTACACCTTC
V gene: TRBV7-9; D gene: .; clone size: .; J gene: TRBJ2-1; CDR3 protein: CASSSGTGVNEQFF; CDR3 DNA: TGCGCCAGCAGCTCCGGGACTGGCGTCAATGAGCAGTTCTTC
V gene: TRBV28; D gene: .; clone size: few; J gene: TRBJ1-2; CDR3 protein: CASSFGVNYGYTF; CDR3 DNA: TGTGCCAGCAGTTTCGGGGTTAACTATGGCTACACCTTC
V gene: TRBV19; D gene: .; clone size: few; J gene: TRBJ1-2; CDR3 protein: CASSSLRERIWGYTF; CDR3 DNA: TGTGCCAGTAGTTCCCTGAGGGAAAGGATTTGGGGCTACACCTTC
V gene: TRBV30; D gene: .; clone size: few; J gene: TRBJ1-6; CDR3 protein: CAWSVTENSPLHF; CDR3 DNA: TGTGCCTGGAGTGTAACAGAAAATTCACCCCTCCACTTT
V gene: TRBV6-6; D gene: TRBD2; clone size: .; J gene: TRBJ2-1; CDR3 protein: CASSYTSGEYNEQFF; CDR3 DNA: TGTGCCAGCAGTTATACTAGCGGGGAATACAATGAGCAGTTCTTC
V gene: TRBV5-1; D gene: TRBD2; clone size: many; J gene: TRBJ2-1; CDR3 protein: CASSLAGSGSLDEQFF; CDR3 DNA: TGCGCCAGCAGCTTGGCTGGTAGCGGGAGTCTCGATGAGCAGTTCTTC
V gene: TRBV2; D gene: .; clone size: medium-sized; J gene: TRBJ1-2; CDR3 protein: CASSEKSGAGGYTF; CDR3 DNA: TGTGCCAGCAGTGAAAAGTCAGGGGCAGGTGGCTACACCTTC
V gene: TRBV30; D gene: TRBD2; clone size: .; J gene: TRBJ2-1; CDR3 protein: CAWSVGSIGGYNEQFF; CDR3 DNA: TGTGCCTGGAGTGTAGGTTCTATCGGGGGGTACAATGAGCAGTTCTTC
V gene: TRBV7-8; D gene: TRBD1; clone size: medium-sized; J gene: TRBJ2-7; CDR3 protein: CASSLVTGGSVFSYEQYF; CDR3 DNA: TGTGCCAGCAGCTTAGTCACAGGGGGCTCTGTCTTTTCCTACGAGCAGTACTTC